Listed below are T cell receptor beta chains from one sample, sequenced in a study of blood T cell repertoires in COVID-19. Produced via immunoSEQ multiplex PCR; TCRdb's table is partial and in-frame only. The data contain around 250,000 clones, about 89% of them singletons. Source material: peripheral blood. The receptors derive from a man aged 35-49 years with active or convalescent COVID-19. Both conserved end residues are part of each CDR3. The D gene is left open where the match is weak. Only part of the rows carry a size: once, few, many, or a class if the clone is expanded.

TRBV9,once,TRBJ1-5,.,CASSVGQINQPQHF,TGTGCCAGCAGCGTAGGGCAGATCAATCAGCCCCAGCATTTT
TRBV12-5,once,TRBJ1-2,.,CASGLVYARKF,TGTGCTAGTGGTTTGGTGTACGCGCGAAAATTC
TRBV14,.,TRBJ2-3,.,CASSQERWALGTDTQYF,TGTGCCAGCAGCCAAGAACGCTGGGCCTTGGGTACAGATACGCAGTATTTT
TRBV7-3,.,TRBJ2-5,.,CASSPRQGGETQYF,TGTGCCAGCAGCCCCAGACAGGGAGGAGAGACCCAGTACTTC
TRBV4-2,few,TRBJ2-1,TRBD2,CASSSTSGRAYNEQFF,TGTGCCAGCAGTTCGACTAGCGGGAGGGCCTACAATGAGCAGTTCTTC
TRBV9,.,TRBJ2-3,.,CASSLRGRREVTDTQYF,TGTGCCAGCAGCCTTAGGGGGCGGCGGGAAGTAACAGATACGCAGTATTTT
TRBV9,.,TRBJ1-5,TRBD1,CASSVGTGGSNQPQHF,TGTGCCAGCAGCGTCGGGACAGGGGGGAGCAATCAGCCCCAGCATTTT
TRBV18,.,TRBJ2-3,TRBD2,CASSRTSGTTVTDTQYF,TGTGCCAGCTCACGGACTAGCGGGACTACTGTCACAGATACGCAGTATTTT
TRBV2,.,TRBJ2-2,.,CASSEQGTTNTGELFF,TGTGCCAGCAGTGAACAAGGGACAACGAACACCGGGGAGCTGTTTTTT
TRBV14,.,TRBJ2-1,TRBD1,CASSQGTGGHEQFF,TGTGCCAGCAGCCAAGGGACAGGGGGCCATGAGCAGTTCTTC
TRBV11-2,.,TRBJ2-1,TRBD2,CASSPGGGFSYNEQFF,TGTGCCAGCAGCCCCGGCGGGGGGTTCTCCTACAATGAGCAGTTCTTC
TRBV5-4,once,TRBJ2-3,TRBD2,CASSLFTGGGTDTQYF,TGTGCCAGCAGCTTGTTCACGGGAGGGGGAACAGATACGCAGTATTTT
TRBV5-1,.,TRBJ2-2,.,CASSLGPRGATGELFF,TGCGCCAGCAGCTTGGGTCCCAGGGGGGCCACCGGGGAGCTGTTTTTT
TRBV21-1,.,TRBJ2-7,.,CASSDSGTGISRDEQYF,TGTGCCAGCAGCGACTCCGGGACAGGGATTTCCCGGGACGAGCAGTACTTC
TRBV4-1,.,TRBJ2-1,TRBD2,CASSARYPGLADNEQFF,TGCGCCAGCAGCGCCCGCTACCCGGGACTAGCGGACAATGAGCAGTTCTTC
TRBV28,.,TRBJ1-2,.,CASSLSLSGYTF,TGTGCCAGCAGTTTAAGTTTGAGTGGCTACACCTTC
TRBV9,.,TRBJ2-7,TRBD2,CASSVLAGGGNEQYF,TGTGCCAGCAGCGTTCTAGCGGGAGGGGGAAACGAGCAGTACTTC
TRBV21-1,.,TRBJ1-1,.,CASSKEPRQDRPLFTEAFF,TGTGCCAGCAGCAAAGAACCCCGACAGGACCGTCCTTTGTTTACTGAAGCTTTCTTT
TRBV7-8,once,TRBJ1-2,TRBD1,CASSGTDRRRYGYTF,TGTGCCAGCAGCGGAACGGACAGGAGACGCTATGGCTACACCTTC
TRBV3-1/TRBV3-2,.,TRBJ2-1,TRBD2,CASSQMGAGSGIINEQFF,TGTGCCAGCAGCCAGATGGGTGCGGGGAGCGGGATAATCAATGAGCAGTTCTTC
TRBV9,once,TRBJ2-7,.,CASTDRQSYEQYF,TGTGCCAGCACCGACAGACAATCCTACGAGCAGTACTTC
TRBV10-3,.,TRBJ2-3,TRBD2,CAIRGWLSGGTDTQYF,TGTGCCATCAGGGGTTGGTTGAGCGGGGGCACAGATACGCAGTATTTT
TRBV4-1,.,TRBJ2-7,TRBD1,CASSQDPGQGAGEQYF,TGCGCCAGCAGCCAAGATCCTGGACAGGGGGCTGGGGAGCAGTACTTC
TRBV24-1,.,TRBJ2-2,.,CATSDTGRGNTGELFF,TGTGCCACCAGTGATACAGGCCGCGGGAACACCGGGGAGCTGTTTTTT
TRBV5-1,.,TRBJ2-7,TRBD2,CASNRWGAGATPGEQYF,TGCGCCAGCAACAGGTGGGGAGCGGGGGCTACTCCTGGCGAGCAGTACTTC
TRBV12-3/TRBV12-4,.,TRBJ2-7,.,CASSFGQYEQYF,TGTGCCAGCAGTTTCGGACAGTACGAGCAGTACTTC
TRBV30,many,TRBJ1-6,TRBD1,CAWRRQGDNSPLHF,TGTGCCTGGAGAAGACAGGGGGATAATTCACCCCTCCACTTT
TRBV27,.,TRBJ2-2,TRBD2,CASSPRGLAGLTGELFF,TGTGCCAGCAGTCCACGCGGGTTAGCGGGACTCACCGGGGAGCTGTTTTTT
TRBV9,.,TRBJ2-7,.,CASSVKEGTYEQYF,TGTGCCAGCAGCGTAAAGGAGGGGACCTACGAGCAGTACTTC
TRBV28,.,TRBJ1-5,.,CASMYAGVVNQPQHF,TGTGCCAGCATGTATGCGGGGGTCGTCAATCAGCCCCAGCATTTT
TRBV10-3,once,TRBJ2-7,.,CAISDGWGVGYEQYF,TGTGCCATCAGTGACGGTTGGGGCGTAGGGTACGAGCAGTACTTC
TRBV13,.,TRBJ1-4,.,CASSLGATNEKLFF,TGTGCCAGCAGCTTAGGCGCAACTAATGAAAAACTGTTTTTT
TRBV4-1,.,TRBJ2-3,TRBD2,CASSQLAGEAYSTDTQYF,TGCGCCAGCAGCCAACTAGCGGGGGAAGCCTACAGCACAGATACGCAGTATTTT
TRBV6-5,.,TRBJ1-4,.,CASSYRAGARNEKLFF,TGTGCCAGCAGTTACAGGGCAGGGGCTCGGAATGAAAAACTGTTTTTT
TRBV7-9,.,TRBJ2-5,.,CASSLPRRLGETQYF,TGTGCCAGCAGCTTACCTCGCAGGTTGGGTGAGACCCAGTACTTC
TRBV7-6,.,TRBJ2-4,.,CASSETPLAKNIQYF,TGTGCCAGCAGCGAGACTCCACTAGCCAAAAACATTCAGTACTTC
TRBV5-6,.,TRBJ2-5,.,CASSAGETQYF,TGTGCCAGCAGCGCAGGAGAGACCCAGTACTTC
TRBV5-1,.,TRBJ2-1,.,CASSFRETLEGEQFF,TGCGCCAGCAGTTTTAGAGAGACCTTGGAGGGTGAGCAGTTCTTC
TRBV5-5,.,TRBJ1-2,.,CASSLEQASGYTF,TGTGCCAGCAGCTTGGAACAGGCGAGCGGCTACACCTTC
TRBV5-4,.,TRBJ2-1,TRBD2,CASSGGAYNEQFF,TGTGCCAGCAGCGGGGGGGCCTACAATGAGCAGTTCTTC
TRBV25-1,.,TRBJ2-3,.,CASNIANTQYF,TGTGCCAGTAATATAGCGAATACGCAGTATTTT
TRBV6-4,.,TRBJ2-3,.,CASSDRLSVGTDTQYF,TGTGCCAGCAGTGACCGCCTATCGGTCGGCACAGATACGCAGTATTTT
TRBV7-8,.,TRBJ2-2,TRBD2,CALASGGTGELFF,TGTGCATTGGCTAGCGGGGGCACCGGGGAGCTGTTTTTT
TRBV4-1,.,TRBJ2-1,TRBD1,CASSQEGETGWYNEQFF,TGCGCCAGCAGCCAAGAAGGGGAGACAGGGTGGTACAATGAGCAGTTCTTC
TRBV6-6,.,TRBJ1-5,TRBD1,CASSYGTGFTNQPQHF,TGTGCCAGCAGTTACGGGACAGGGTTTACCAATCAGCCCCAGCATTTT
TRBV30,.,TRBJ2-5,.,CAWSVGLLQETQYF,TGTGCCTGGAGTGTCGGGTTACTCCAAGAGACCCAGTACTTC
TRBV27,once,TRBJ1-5,.,CASSLSSGTDQPQHF,TGTGCCAGCAGTTTATCGAGCGGAACGGATCAGCCCCAGCATTTT
TRBV3-1/TRBV3-2,.,TRBJ2-1,TRBD2,CASSLRLSSGGAVYEQFF,TGTGCCAGCAGCCTACGACTCTCAAGCGGGGGGGCGGTCTATGAGCAGTTCTTC
TRBV5-6,.,TRBJ2-7,TRBD1,CASSLGWTDRDYEQYF,TGTGCCAGCAGCTTGGGGTGGACGGACAGGGACTACGAGCAGTACTTC
TRBV5-4,.,TRBJ2-2,.,CASSLAVEANTGELFF,TGTGCCAGCAGCTTGGCGGTGGAGGCGAACACCGGGGAGCTGTTTTTT
TRBV15,.,TRBJ2-4,TRBD2,CATSMGGGNIQYF,TGTGCCACCAGCATGGGGGGGGGAAACATTCAGTACTTC
TRBV30,.,TRBJ2-7,TRBD2,CAWGLREYEQYF,TGTGCCTGGGGGCTGCGGGAGTACGAGCAGTACTTC
TRBV20-1,.,TRBJ2-5,TRBD1,CSASGRDSTGETQYF,TGCAGTGCTAGTGGCCGGGACAGTACGGGCGAGACCCAGTACTTC
TRBV9,.,TRBJ1-2,.,CASSDRGDLGGYTF,TGTGCCAGCAGCGACCGCGGGGATTTGGGTGGCTACACCTTC
TRBV30,.,TRBJ1-2,TRBD1,CAWSEGGGSGYTF,TGTGCCTGGAGTGAAGGGGGCGGGTCGGGCTACACCTTC
TRBV7-5,.,TRBJ1-5,.,CVRIPGGVCQPQHF,TGTGTCAGAATCCCAGGGGGTGTTTGCCAGCCCCAGCATTTT
TRBV6-5,.,TRBJ1-1,TRBD1,CASLPGQGWGEAFF,TGTGCCAGCCTCCCGGGACAGGGTTGGGGTGAAGCTTTCTTT
TRBV7-2,.,TRBJ2-3,TRBD1,CASSLVPGGSTDTQYF,TGTGCCAGCAGCTTAGTACCAGGGGGTAGCACAGATACGCAGTATTTT